The T cell receptor (beta chain) under discussion was sequenced for a study of early T cells in non-severe SARS-CoV-2 infection (dated by TCRdb to the early 2020s). Regarding the research as a whole: TCR sequencing used bulk RNA from unsorted whole blood, so alpha and beta chains could not be paired. Study-level results and caveats: Matching against VDJdb was skewed toward anti-spike CD8 responses, likely underestimated virus-specific expansions, and missed private and CD4 specificities.

The cysteine opens and the phenylalanine closes a CDR3 of 13 amino acids. Kept here is only the CDR3 DNA, which spans 39 bases and is read in frame from base 1. V loses 3 bases, J loses 5 bases, and the germline ends lie 10 bases apart. The germline V gene sets CDR1 to SGHAT and CDR2 to FQNNGV. Set within a cohort of healthcare workers in London, UK, this nested case-control study involved weekly PCR testing of nasopharyngeal swabs along with blood sampling. Healthcare workers were recruited during the week of the UK lockdown, between 23 and 31 March 2020, and followed weekly for up to roughly 15 weeks. Receptors were amplified or captured by 5' RACE. For sequencing, a NextSeq 500 was employed. Unique molecular identifiers were attached to individual cDNA molecules in the TCR library protocol so that sequencing error and PCR bias could be corrected. Sequencing covered both TCR alpha and beta chains, and within each sample the abundances of alpha and beta sequences were tightly co-correlated. In the authors' own workflow: Decombinator V4 was used to perform V gene, J gene and CDR3 annotation of TCR sequences. Expanded TCRs were defined as changing significantly between any two time points under a Poisson model with p below 0.0001. TCR abundances were normalised to the total number of TCRs sequenced per sample and were expressed as counts per million. TRAV1-2 paired with TRAJ12, TRAJ20 or TRAJ33 defined MAIT TCRs, while TRAV10 paired with TRAJ18 defined iNKT TCRs. VDJdb, accessed 1 November 2021, was searched for CMV, EBV and SARS-CoV-2 annotated TCRs, with TCRs annotated for multiple antigens excluded. The raw public reads went through TCRdb reprocessing: fastp at Q25, MiXCR clone calling, in-frame beta chains kept. Identical CDR3 protein sequences are pooled into one entry, listed with their most common genes and DNA. The V and J calls here are based on TCRdb, not the publication. A total of about 27,000 distinct CDR3 sequences appear in this sample, roughly 4.1% of them only once. The ten largest clones take up 3.5% to 5% of the sample.

This clonotype was seen a few times. Its antigen is unknown. Base-call qualities are not available, and no considerably larger clone is one nucleotide away. This clonotype was sampled from an adult who was a healthcare worker with PCR-confirmed SARS-CoV-2 infection or an uninfected control (not recorded which). Input material: whole blood. The chain couples TRBV11-2 to TRBJ2-5; a tentative D match to TRBD2 spans 5 bases. The nucleotides read TGTGCCAGCAGCTTTTCTCCGGGGGAGACCCAGTACTTC. Its translation reads: CASSFSPGETQYF.